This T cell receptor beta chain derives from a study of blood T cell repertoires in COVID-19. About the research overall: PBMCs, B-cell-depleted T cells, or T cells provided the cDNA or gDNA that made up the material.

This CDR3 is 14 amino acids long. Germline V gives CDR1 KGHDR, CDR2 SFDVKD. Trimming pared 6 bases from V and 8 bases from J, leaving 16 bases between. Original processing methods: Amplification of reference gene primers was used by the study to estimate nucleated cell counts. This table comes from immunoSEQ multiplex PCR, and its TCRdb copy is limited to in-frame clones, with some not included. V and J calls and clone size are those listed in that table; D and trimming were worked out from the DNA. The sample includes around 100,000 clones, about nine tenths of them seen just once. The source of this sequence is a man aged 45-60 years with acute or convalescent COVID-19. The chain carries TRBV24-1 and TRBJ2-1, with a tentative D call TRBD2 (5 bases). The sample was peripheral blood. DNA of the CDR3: TGTGCCACCAGTCCCTCAGGTAGCGCCTATGAGCAGTTCTTC. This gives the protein CATSPSGSAYEQFF.